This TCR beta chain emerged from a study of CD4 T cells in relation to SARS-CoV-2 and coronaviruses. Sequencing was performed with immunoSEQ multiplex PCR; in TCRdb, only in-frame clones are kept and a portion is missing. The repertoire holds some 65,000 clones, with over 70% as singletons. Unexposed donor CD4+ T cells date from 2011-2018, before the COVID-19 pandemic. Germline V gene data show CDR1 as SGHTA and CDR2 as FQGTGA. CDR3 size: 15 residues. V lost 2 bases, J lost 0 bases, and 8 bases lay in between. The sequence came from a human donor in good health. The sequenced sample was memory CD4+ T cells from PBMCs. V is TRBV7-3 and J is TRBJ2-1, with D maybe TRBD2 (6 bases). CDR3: CASSLSGSSYNEQFF. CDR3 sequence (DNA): TGTGCCAGCAGCTTATCCGGGAGCTCCTACAATGAGCAGTTCTTC.